Below, 14 T cell receptor beta chains from the same sample are listed, as sequenced in a study of technical replicates of blood from four donors. Profiling relied on immunoSEQ multiplex PCR, and the TCRdb table lists in-frame clones only, not all of them. Here the sample spans 65,000 to 80,000 clones, almost 99% being singletons. The sample consisted of T cells isolated from PBMCs. These receptors were collected from a human donor in good health.

This clone was recorded only once. The V and J genes are TRBV6-5 and TRBJ2-2, with a weak D call TRBD2 (6 bases). The germline V gene encodes CDR1 MNHEY and CDR2 SVGAGI. This CDR3 spans 15 amino acids. Trimming shortened V by 3 bases and J by 6 bases, and 14 bases separated the two germline ends. In DNA form, the CDR3 reads TGTGCCAGCAGTTATGGCGACAGCGGGTCCGGGGAGCTGTTTTTT. Translated: CASSYGDSGSGELFF.

The gene calls are TRBV29-1 and TRBJ2-1, with a possible D match to TRBD2 (5 bases). The V gene lost 3 bases and the J gene lost 5 bases, with 5 bases spanning the gap. CDR1 is SQVTM and CDR2 is ANQGSEA in the germline V gene. CDR3 length equals 11 residues. Here the CDR3 DNA reads TGCAGCGTTGACGGGAACAATGAGCAGTTCTTC. This sequence encodes CSVDGNNEQFF.

The chain links TRBV5-1 to TRBJ2-3; tentative D call: TRBD2 (5 bases). CDR3 size: 13 residues. V lost 6 bases and J 5 bases, leaving 13 bases between the germline ends. CDR1 SGHRS and CDR2 YFSETQ come from the germline V gene. CDR3 residues: CASIGIVEDTQYF. The CDR3 DNA reads as TGCGCCAGCATCGGGATTGTCGAAGATACGCAGTATTTT.

V usage is TRBV7-3 and J usage is TRBJ2-3; D gene unclear. CDR1 is SGHTA, CDR2 FQGTGA, per germline. The V end was cut by 5 bases, the J end by 4 bases, with 7 bases between. The CDR3 runs to 12 residues. CDR3 nucleotides: TGTGCCAGCAGCGTATCTTCAGATACGCAGTATTTT. This gives the protein CASSVSSDTQYF.

V usage is TRBV7-9 and J usage is TRBJ2-2, with D possibly TRBD1 on 5 matching bases. CDR1 is SEHNR, CDR2 FQNEAQ, per germline (reference sequence). CDR3 length: 18 amino acids. Trimming shortened V by 11 bases and J by 0 bases, and 25 bases separated the two germline ends. This CDR3 reads CAVGSSLRQRTNTGELFF. The CDR3 DNA reads as TGTGCCGTAGGGTCCTCTCTTAGACAGAGAACGAACACCGGGGAGCTGTTTTTT.

The chain recombines TRBV5-6 with TRBJ1-2; D call uncertain. V lost 1 base to trimming and J lost 4 bases, with 5 bases between them. CDR3 length: 12 residues. Germline CDR1 and CDR2: SGHDT and YYEEEE. CDR3 nucleotide sequence: TGTGCCAGCAGCTTGCCACTCTATGGCTACACCTTC. It translates to CASSLPLYGYTF.

J is TRBJ2-2 and V is TRBV6-5; 8 bases are a match to TRBD1. The germline CDR1 and CDR2 sequences are MNHEY and SVGAGI. The J segment lost 5 bases and the V segment lost 10 bases, leaving 12 bases of the junction unmatched. The CDR3 is 15 amino acids. The CDR3 spells CATRQGASLTGELFF. The DNA for the CDR3 is TGTGCCACAAGGCAGGGGGCGTCCCTTACCGGGGAGCTGTTTTTT.

The chain has TRBV30 and TRBJ2-2, with D tentatively TRBD1 (6 bases). Germline-derived CDR1 and CDR2 are GTSNPN and SVGIG (reference sequence). The CDR3 consists of 12 residues. The V end lost 2 bases, the J end lost 6 bases, and 7 bases lay between the germline ends. CDR3 amino acids: CAWSKGAGELFF. CDR3 nucleotide sequence: TGTGCCTGGAGTAAGGGGGCCGGGGAGCTGTTTTTT.

The chain employs TRBV12-5 and TRBJ2-7, with D hard to call. There are 14 residues in the CDR3. Trimming took 1 base from V and 2 from J, leaving 9 bases between them. The germline V gene encodes CDR1 LGHNT and CDR2 FRNRAP. CDR3 protein: CASGLGHGTYEQYF. In DNA, the CDR3 is TGTGCTAGTGGTTTGGGCCACGGTACCTACGAGCAGTACTTC.

This chain links TRBV7-2 with TRBJ2-3, with a weak D call TRBD1 (6 bases). Trimming shortened V by 6 bases and J by 4 bases, and 17 bases separated the two germline ends. Germline assignment: CDR1 SGHTA and CDR2 FQGNSA. This CDR3 has 15 amino acids. In nucleotides, the CDR3 is TGTGCCAGCAGTTATTACAGGGAGATCGCAGATACGCAGTATTTT. Translating gives CASSYYREIADTQYF. Drawing the rest from reference TRBV7-2 and TRBJ2-3, the complete variable domain is GAGVSQSPSNKVTEKGKDVELRCDPISGHTALYWYRQSLGQGLEFLIYFQGNSAPDKSGLPSDRFSAERTGGSVSTLTIQRTQQEDSAVYLCASSYYREIADTQYFGPGTRLTVL.

The chain has TRBV4-3 and TRBJ2-7, with TRBD2 identical over 10 bases. Looked up from germline, CDR1 is LGHNA and CDR2 is YSLEER. The CDR3 is made up of 15 amino acids. Trimming cost V 4 bases and J 5 bases; bases outside gene matches: 8. In nucleotides, the CDR3 is TGCGCCAGCAGCCGATCTAGCGGGAGAGAGGACGAGCAGTACTTC. Protein: CASSRSSGREDEQYF.

The chain employs TRBV4-1 and TRBJ2-7; TRBD1 matches at 7 bases. CDR3 length: 16 residues. In germline, CDR1 is MGHRA, CDR2 YSYEKL. Germline trimming cut 0 bases from V and 3 bases from J; bases unmatched to any gene: 8. The chain's CDR3 is CASSQDVWDRNYEQYF. CDR3 bases: TGCGCCAGCAGCCAAGACGTGTGGGACAGAAACTACGAGCAGTACTTC.

This clone was picked up a small number of times. The gene calls are TRBV6-1 and TRBJ2-7; D not certain. The germline gives CDR1 MNHNS, CDR2 SASEGT. The V and J ends lost 8 bases and 3 bases respectively, with 14 bases between them. The CDR3 is 13 amino acids. The CDR3 region has the DNA TGTGCCAGCGTATCGTCCCCCGTCTACGAGCAGTACTTC. Translating it yields CASVSSPVYEQYF.

The CDR3 DNA follows: TGTGCCAGCAGCCGCGACAGGGTTTCGGTGGGGTACACCTTC. Its translation: CASSRDRVSVGYTF. The chain couples TRBV7-9 to TRBJ1-2; 7 nucleotides match TRBD1. The germline CDR1 and CDR2 sequences are SEHNR and FQNEAQ (reference sequence). The junction had 14 bases not matched to a gene; V was cut back by 5 bases and J by 11 bases. This CDR3 contains 14 residues.